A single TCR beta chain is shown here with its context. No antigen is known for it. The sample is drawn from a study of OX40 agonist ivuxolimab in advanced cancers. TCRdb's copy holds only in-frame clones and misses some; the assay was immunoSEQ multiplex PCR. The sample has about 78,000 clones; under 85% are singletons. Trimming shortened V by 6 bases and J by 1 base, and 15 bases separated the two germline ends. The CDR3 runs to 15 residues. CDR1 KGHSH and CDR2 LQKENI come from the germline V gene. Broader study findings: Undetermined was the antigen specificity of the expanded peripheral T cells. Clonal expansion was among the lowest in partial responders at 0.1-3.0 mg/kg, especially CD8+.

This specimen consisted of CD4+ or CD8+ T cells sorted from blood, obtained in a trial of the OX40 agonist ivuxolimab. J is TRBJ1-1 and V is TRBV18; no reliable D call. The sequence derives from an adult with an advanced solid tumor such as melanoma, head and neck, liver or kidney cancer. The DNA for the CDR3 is TGTGCCAGCTCTAACGGCGGGGAGGCGAACACTGAAGCTTTCTTT. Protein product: CASSNGGEANTEAFF.